Following are 15 T cell receptor beta chains from one sample sequenced in a study of T cell repertoires in cytomegalovirus infection. A single record per CDR3 protein comes from TCRdb applying MiXCR to the reads. This table holds under 300,000 distinct CDR3 sequences, approximately 13% found once. The sample taken for sequencing was PBMCs. These receptors were obtained from a human donor in good health (CMV status not recorded). Some clones in this sample may be carry-over from other donors' samples.

The V gene is TRBV6-2 or TRBV6-3, the J gene TRBJ1-5; TRBD1 is a possible D gene (6 bases). Deletions cut 0 bases from V and 6 bases from J, with 9 bases between. The CDR3 totals 14 residues. CDR1 and CDR2 (germline): MNHEY, SVGEGT. The chain's CDR3 is CASSYSRGSQPQHF. The CDR3 DNA sequence: TGTGCCAGCAGTTACTCCAGGGGAAGTCAGCCCCAGCATTTT.

This clonotype was detected only a few times. The chain recombines TRBV7-9 with TRBJ2-4; possible D gene TRBD1, 5 bases. Germline assignment: CDR1 SEHNR and CDR2 FQNEAQ (reference sequence). Between the trimmed V and J ends, which lost 5 bases and 1 base, there was a span of 15 bases. The CDR3 totals 16 residues. The CDR3 loop reads CASSHSGIPAKNIQYF. The CDR3 DNA reads as TGTGCCAGCAGCCATTCAGGGATACCGGCCAAAAACATTCAGTACTTC.

This chain joins TRBV29-1 and TRBJ1-1; D gene unclear. The germline V gene has CDR1 SQVTM and CDR2 ANQGSEA. The CDR3 is 11 residues long. Trimming took off 7 bases at V and 0 bases at J, with 6 bases between the two ends. The CDR3 spells CSGRLNTEAFF. The CDR3 DNA reads as TGCAGCGGTCGTTTGAACACTGAAGCTTTCTTT.

This clonotype was counted many times. The CDR3 DNA sequence: TGTGCCAGCAGCGATGGACAGGTGGGTGCTCAGCCCCAGCATTTT. Its translation is CASSDGQVGAQPQHF. This chain links TRBV7-2 with TRBJ1-5; 7 bases match TRBD1. There are 15 residues in the CDR3. Germline V gene data show CDR1 as SGHTA and CDR2 as FQGNSA. Losses at the gene ends were 5 bases for V and 6 bases for J; bases not matched to a gene: 10.

This clonotype was seen many times. V usage is TRBV7-2 and J usage is TRBJ2-5; D is unresolved. Trimming stripped 5 bases from V and 2 bases from J, with 12 bases between. From germline, CDR1 is SGHTA and CDR2 FQGNSA. The length of the CDR3 is 14 residues. Here the CDR3 DNA reads TGTGCCAGCAGCCCCTATTGGAAGCAAGAGACCCAGTACTTC. Protein: CASSPYWKQETQYF.

J is TRBJ1-2 and V is TRBV15; D may be TRBD1 (6 bases). This CDR3 is built from 14 residues. Germline V gives CDR1 LNHNV, CDR2 YYDKDF (reference sequence). The V end was cut by 5 bases, the J end by 5 bases, with 15 bases between. This CDR3 reads CATSPKGGGYGYTF. CDR3 coding DNA: TGTGCCACCAGCCCCAAGGGAGGGGGGTATGGCTACACCTTC. The full variable domain, rest sourced from reference TRBV15 and TRBJ1-2, is DAMVIQNPRYQVTQFGKPVTLSCSQTLNHNVMYWYQQKSSQAPKLLFHYYDKDFNNEADTPDNFQSRRPNTSFCFLDIRSPGLGDTAMYLCATSPKGGGYGYTFGSGTRLTVV.

This clonotype was seen many times. The genes are TRBV28 and TRBJ1-2; possible D gene TRBD1, 6 bases. The germline V and J ends were trimmed by 8 bases and 5 bases, with 12 bases remaining between them. CDR1 is MDHEN, CDR2 SYDVKM, per germline. This CDR3 comprises 12 residues. CDR3 in DNA: TGTGCCAGCGAGGGGGATAATTATGGCTACACCTTC. Translating it yields CASEGDNYGYTF.

This clonotype appeared many times. V gene TRBV2 combines with J gene TRBJ2-5, with D uncertain. Germline V gives CDR1 SNHLY, CDR2 FYNNEI. The CDR3 loop spans 11 amino acids. The V and J ends lost 7 bases and 5 bases respectively, with 8 bases between them. CDR3 coding DNA: TGTGCCAGCAAATTATCTGAGACCCAGTACTTC. This codes for CASKLSETQYF.

Ten or more counts support this clonotype. The chain has TRBV7-8 and TRBJ1-4; D not certain. The length of the CDR3 is 15 residues. CDR1 is SGHVS, CDR2 FQNEAQ, per germline. The V gene lost 2 bases and the J gene lost 1 base, with 8 bases spanning the gap. CDR3 sequence: CASSLIARTNEKLFF. The CDR3 nucleotides read TGTGCCAGCAGCTTAATAGCAAGAACTAATGAAAAACTGTTTTTT.

The chain employs TRBV29-1 and TRBJ2-3, with 11 bases identical to TRBD1. After removal of 7 bases from V and 1 base from J, the junction contained 4 bases not matched to a gene. The CDR3 covers 14 residues. CDR1 is SQVTM, CDR2 ANQGSEA, per germline. CDR3 bases: TGCAGCGGCGGACAGGGGGCCCGCACAGATACGCAGTATTTT. Amino acids: CSGGQGARTDTQYF.

This clonotype was picked up many times. The rearrangement joins TRBV6-6 to TRBJ1-5, with D unresolved. Germline CDR1 MNHNY, CDR2 SVGAGI (reference sequence). V lost 0 bases, J lost 11 bases, and 11 bases lay in between. This CDR3 is built from 13 residues. The CDR3 is CASSYSRSDSQHF. Written as DNA, the CDR3 is TGTGCCAGCAGTTACTCGAGGTCAGATTCCCAGCATTTT.

This rearrangement joins TRBV6-1 to TRBJ1-2, with D maybe TRBD1 (5 bases). CDR1 and CDR2 from the germline V gene are MNHNS and SASEGT. The CDR3 has 12 residues. The ends were cut back, 8 bases at V and 4 bases at J, with 11 bases in the middle. The CDR3 sequence: CASGPGGYGYTF. The CDR3, as DNA: TGTGCCAGCGGCCCTGGGGGCTATGGCTACACCTTC.

This clonotype was picked up many times. CDR3 sequence reads: CASSARHSPGEQYF. The CDR3 coding sequence is TGTGCCAGCAGTGCTCGACACTCGCCGGGAGAGCAGTACTTC. This chain connects TRBV25-1 to TRBJ2-7, with a tentative D call TRBD2 (5 bases). The CDR3 has 14 amino acids. Deletions cut 4 bases from V and 7 bases from J, with 17 bases between. In germline, CDR1 is MGHDK, CDR2 SYGVNS.

This clonotype was seen only once. The chain combines TRBV2 with TRBJ1-1; D gene uncertain. V was pared by 4 bases and J by 1 base, with 7 bases between. CDR1 is SNHLY, CDR2 FYNNEI, per germline. The CDR3 has 13 residues. The DNA for the CDR3 is TGTGCCAGCAGTGTCGCCAGGAACACTGAAGCTTTCTTT. Amino acids: CASSVARNTEAFF.

This clonotype was counted between two and nine times. This chain uses TRBV6-1 with TRBJ2-2; D uncertain. Germline V gene lookup returns CDR1 MNHNS and CDR2 SASEGT. The ends were cut back, 0 bases at V and 6 bases at J, with 11 bases in the middle. The CDR3 sequence is 15 residues long. The CDR3 loop is CASSEAGITSGELFF. DNA for the CDR3: TGTGCCAGCAGTGAAGCTGGCATCACCTCCGGGGAGCTGTTTTTT.